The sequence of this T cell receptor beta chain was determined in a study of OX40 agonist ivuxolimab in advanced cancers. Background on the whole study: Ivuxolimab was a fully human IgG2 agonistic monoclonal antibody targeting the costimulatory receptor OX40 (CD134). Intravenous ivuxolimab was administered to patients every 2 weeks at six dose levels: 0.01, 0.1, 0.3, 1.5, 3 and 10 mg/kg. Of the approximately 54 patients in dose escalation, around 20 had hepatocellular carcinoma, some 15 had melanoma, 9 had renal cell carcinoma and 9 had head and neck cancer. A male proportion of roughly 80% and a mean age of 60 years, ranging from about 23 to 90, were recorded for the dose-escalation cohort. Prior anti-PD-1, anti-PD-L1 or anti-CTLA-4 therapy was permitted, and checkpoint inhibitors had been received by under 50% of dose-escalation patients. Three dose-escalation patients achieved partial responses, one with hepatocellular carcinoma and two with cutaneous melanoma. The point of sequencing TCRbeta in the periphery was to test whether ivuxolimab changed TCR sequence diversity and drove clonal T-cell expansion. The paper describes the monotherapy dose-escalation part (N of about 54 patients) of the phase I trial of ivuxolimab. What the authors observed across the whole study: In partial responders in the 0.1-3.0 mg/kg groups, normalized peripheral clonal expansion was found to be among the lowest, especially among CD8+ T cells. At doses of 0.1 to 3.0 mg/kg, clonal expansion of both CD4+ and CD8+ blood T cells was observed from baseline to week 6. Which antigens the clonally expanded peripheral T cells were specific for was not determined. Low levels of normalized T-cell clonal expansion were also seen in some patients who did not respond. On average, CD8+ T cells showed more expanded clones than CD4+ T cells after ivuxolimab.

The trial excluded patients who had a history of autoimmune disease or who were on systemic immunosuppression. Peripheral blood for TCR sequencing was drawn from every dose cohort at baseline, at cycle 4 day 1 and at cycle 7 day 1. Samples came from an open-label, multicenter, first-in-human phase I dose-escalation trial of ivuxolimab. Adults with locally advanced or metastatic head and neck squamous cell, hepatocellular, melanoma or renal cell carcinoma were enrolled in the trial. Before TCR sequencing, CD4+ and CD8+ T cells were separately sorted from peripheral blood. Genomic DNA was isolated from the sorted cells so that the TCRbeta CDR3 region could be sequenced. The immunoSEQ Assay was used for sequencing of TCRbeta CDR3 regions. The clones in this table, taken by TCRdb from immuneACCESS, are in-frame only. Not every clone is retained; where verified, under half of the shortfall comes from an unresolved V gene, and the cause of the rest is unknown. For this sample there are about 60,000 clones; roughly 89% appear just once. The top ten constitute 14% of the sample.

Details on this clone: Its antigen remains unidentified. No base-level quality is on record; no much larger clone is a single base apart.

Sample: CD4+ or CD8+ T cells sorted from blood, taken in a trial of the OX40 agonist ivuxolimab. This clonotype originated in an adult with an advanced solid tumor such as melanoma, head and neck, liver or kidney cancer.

The DNA sequence follows: TGTGCCAGTAGTAACCGCGGGGCGAGCGATGAAAAACTGTTTTTT. Its coded protein is CASSNRGASDEKLFF. The chain is made from TRBV19 and TRBJ1-4, with TRBD1 perhaps the D gene, on 5 matching bases. Trimming removed 4 bases from V and 6 bases from J, leaving 15 bases between the germline ends. Sequences LNHDA (CDR1) and SQIVND (CDR2) are obtained from the germline V gene (reference sequence). The CDR3 runs 15 amino acids, cysteine and phenylalanine included. Kept here is only the CDR3 DNA, which spans 45 bases and is read in frame from base 1. The reference TRBV19 and TRBJ1-4 proteins fill in what lies around the CDR3, so the full variable domain reads DGGITQSPKYLFRKEGQNVTLSCEQNLNHDAMYWYRQDPGQGLRLIYYSQIVNDFQKGDIAEGYSVSREKKESFPLTVTSAQKNPTAFYLCASSNRGASDEKLFFGSGTQLSVL.